This section outlines one TCR beta chain sequence together with its context. The antigen remains undetermined. Germline values: CDR1 DFQATT, CDR2 SNEGSKA (reference sequence). The CDR3 is 14 residues long. This sample stems from a study of blood T cells in healthy people across ages. Notes on the study in general: A strong correlation was seen between TCR beta diversity and naive T cell percentage.

The second PCR ran about 6 to 12 cycles with a sample-barcoded 5' primer and J-beta primers. TCRdb ran MiXCR on the 5' RACE reads and lists one entry per CDR3 protein. The profile shows approximately 1.5 million distinct CDR3 sequences, approximately 43% of them singletons. Samples had at least 7 million PBMCs isolated from them. The sample comprised blood. The TCR comes from a woman in her late teens or twenties in good health. The rearrangement joins TRBV20-1 to TRBJ2-1; 7 positions match TRBD1. Gene TRBJ2-7 matches the end of the DNA better, so the J call may be wrong. The CDR3 DNA is TGCAGTGCCCGGACAGGAGGCTCCTACAATGAGCAGTACTTC. It is translated as CSARTGGSYNEQYF.